This TCR beta chain was recorded in a study of cytomegalovirus exposure and HLA in healthy donors. The germline V gene encodes CDR1 KGHSH and CDR2 LQKENI. The CDR3 has 14 residues. The junction had 4 bases not matched to a gene; V was cut back by 4 bases and J by 7 bases. Both 60 Vbeta primers and 13 Jbeta primers went into the PCR. Data came from immunoSEQ multiplex PCR; TCRdb stores just in-frame clones and leaves some out. This sample carries over 95,000 clones, about 70% of them seen once, and the ten largest clones take 9.5% to 15%. The sequence derives from a middle-aged woman in good health and CMV-seropositive. The chain has TRBV18 and TRBJ1-2, with 12 bases lining up with TRBD1. The sequencing sample was made of PBMCs. The CDR3 DNA reads as TGTGCCAGCTCACTGGGACAGGGGGCTGTTGGCTACACCTTC. This encodes CASSLGQGAVGYTF.